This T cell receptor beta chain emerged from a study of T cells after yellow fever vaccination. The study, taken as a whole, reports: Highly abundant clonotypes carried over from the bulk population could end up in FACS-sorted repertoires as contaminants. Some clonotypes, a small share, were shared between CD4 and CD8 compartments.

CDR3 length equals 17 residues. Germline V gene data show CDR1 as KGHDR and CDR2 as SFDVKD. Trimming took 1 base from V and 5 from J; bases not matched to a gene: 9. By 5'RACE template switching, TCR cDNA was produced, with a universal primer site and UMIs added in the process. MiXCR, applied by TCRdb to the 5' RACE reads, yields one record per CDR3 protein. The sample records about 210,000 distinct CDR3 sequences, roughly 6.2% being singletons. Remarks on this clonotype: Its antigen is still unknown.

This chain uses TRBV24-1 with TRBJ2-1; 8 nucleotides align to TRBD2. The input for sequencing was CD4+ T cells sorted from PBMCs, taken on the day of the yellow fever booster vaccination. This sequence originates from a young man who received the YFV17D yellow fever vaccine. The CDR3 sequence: CATSDFGGGRIHNEQFF. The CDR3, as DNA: TGTGCCACCAGTGATTTCGGGGGCGGGAGGATACACAATGAGCAGTTCTTC.